These 22 T cell receptor beta chains originate from one sample sequenced in a study of shared clonotypes between healthy human individuals (dated by TCRdb to 2020 to 2021). Libraries came from the immunoSEQ multiplex PCR assay. The table comes from immuneACCESS by way of TCRdb, which keeps in-frame sequences with V and J called. Part of the clones is missing from these tables; in studies checked, under half for an unresolved V gene and the rest for unknown reasons. This sample comprises 1.6 million or so clones, around 97% of them detected only once. Approximately 1.2% of the sample rests with the top ten. Sequenced: naive CD4+ T cells sorted from blood. The cell subset or site label for this specimen denotes: CD45RA+ positively selected. These receptors all stem from a man in his thirties or forties in good health.

The gene calls are TRBV19 and TRBJ2-7; a possible D gene is TRBD2 (5 bases). The CDR3 has 11 residues. The V end was cut by 7 bases, the J end by 9 bases, with 13 bases between. Germline-derived CDR1 and CDR2 are LNHDA and SQIVND (reference sequence). CDR3 coding DNA: TGTGCCAGTAAAGGAGAGGGCGGGCAGTACTTC. This codes for CASKGEGGQYF.

This clone came up once. The chain recombines TRBV7-2 with TRBJ1-1, with 11 bases matching TRBD1. This CDR3 spans 16 amino acids. Germline values: CDR1 SGHTA, CDR2 FQGNSA. With 4 bases clipped from V and 7 bases from J, the junction kept 11 bases outside the gene matches. The CDR3 DNA follows: TGTGCCAGCAGCTCCGGGACAGGGGGTATTCCGGGTGAAGCTTTCTTT. Protein product: CASSSGTGGIPGEAFF.

J is TRBJ2-1 and V is TRBV5-1; TRBD1 matches at 8 bases. Germline V gene data show CDR1 as SGHRS and CDR2 as YFSETQ. The CDR3 has 17 amino acids. Losses at the gene ends were 2 bases for V and 0 bases for J; bases not matched to a gene: 7. The CDR3 region is CASSFQGASSSYNEQFF. The CDR3 DNA reads TGCGCCAGCAGCTTTCAGGGGGCTTCAAGCTCCTACAATGAGCAGTTCTTC.

This chain uses TRBV7-5 with TRBJ2-7; TRBD1 was called by the table and not checked on the DNA. TRBV7-5 is an annotated pseudogene. This CDR3 has 14 amino acids. The CDR3 DNA is TGTGTCAGAAGCTTAGTAGCAGGGGGCTACGAGCAGTACTTC. Residues: CVRSLVAGGYEQYF.

The chain combines TRBV28 with TRBJ2-7, with a possible D match to TRBD2 (6 bases). Germline V gives CDR1 MDHEN, CDR2 SYDVKM. V was shortened by 3 bases and J by 1 base, with 10 bases between the two germline ends. The CDR3 has 14 residues. The CDR3 sequence: CASSLTGTSYEQYF. CDR3 DNA: TGTGCCAGCAGTTTGACCGGGACTTCCTACGAGCAGTACTTC.

The rearrangement uses TRBV7-9 and TRBJ2-7, with D perhaps matching TRBD2 (5 bases). Trimming removed 0 bases at V and 4 bases at J, with 7 bases between. The CDR3 length is 13 residues. CDR1 is SEHNR and CDR2 is FQNEAQ in the germline V gene (reference sequence). The CDR3 region is CASSLAEGYEQYF. CDR3 bases: TGTGCCAGCAGCTTAGCCGAGGGTTACGAGCAGTACTTC. The variable domain in full, completed from reference TRBV7-9 and TRBJ2-7, reads DTGVSQNPRHKITKRGQNVTFRCDPISEHNRLYWYRQTLGQGPEFLTYFQNEAQLEKSRLLSDRFSAERPKGSFSTLEIQRTEQGDSAMYLCASSLAEGYEQYFGPGTRLTVT.

V usage is TRBV21-1 and J usage is TRBJ2-5. TRBV21-1 is a pseudogene. The CDR3 is made up of 14 amino acids. The CDR3 region is CASSKRWVQETQYF. The DNA of the CDR3 is TGTGCCAGCAGCAAACGGTGGGTTCAGGAGACCCAGTACTTC.

The V call is TRBV2, the J call TRBJ1-1; D is undetermined. The CDR3 is 13 residues long. CDR1 and CDR2 (germline): SNHLY, FYNNEI. Trimming removed 1 base from V and 5 bases from J, with 8 bases in between. CDR3 bases: TGTGCCAGCAGTGAAGAGGAGGGTACTGAAGCTTTCTTT. Its protein is CASSEEEGTEAFF.

The chain has TRBV29-1 and TRBJ2-1, with 11 positions matching TRBD2. V shed 5 bases, J shed 3 bases, and the junction held 9 bases outside the gene matches. The CDR3 sequence is 16 residues long. Germline V CDR1 and CDR2: SQVTM, ANQGSEA. CDR3 DNA: TGCAGCGTTCCCCGAACTAGCGGGAGAGGCTACAATGAGCAGTTCTTC. This codes for CSVPRTSGRGYNEQFF.

This chain links TRBV6-1 with TRBJ2-5, with a possible D match to TRBD1 (6 bases). This CDR3 is 13 amino acids long. Trimming shortened V by 6 bases and J by 5 bases, and 13 bases separated the two germline ends. Germline V gene lookup returns CDR1 MNHNS and CDR2 SASEGT. This CDR3 reads CASRLGAGETQYF. CDR3 bases: TGTGCCAGCAGGCTGGGGGCTGGGGAGACCCAGTACTTC.

The chain employs TRBV11-2 and TRBJ2-7; TRBD1 agrees at 9 bases. The germline V gene has CDR1 SGHAT and CDR2 FQNNGV. With V trimmed by 5 bases and J by 4 bases, 12 bases remained unmatched. There are 16 residues in the CDR3. CDR3 DNA: TGTGCCAGCAGCCAGTACGGACAGGGGCCCCGATACGAGCAGTACTTC. Encoded protein: CASSQYGQGPRYEQYF.

The genes are TRBV19 and TRBJ2-5; TRBD2 matches at 7 bases. J was trimmed by 5 bases and V by 5 bases; bases with no gene match: 8. The length of the CDR3 is 14 residues. Per the germline V gene, CDR1 is LNHDA and CDR2 is SQIVND (reference sequence). The CDR3 DNA sequence: TGTGCCAGTAGTCCTGGACTAGTCCTGGAGACCCAGTACTTC. Its protein is CASSPGLVLETQYF.

The V call is TRBV6-1, the J call TRBJ2-5, with TRBD2 matching 8 bases. Germline CDR1 MNHNS, CDR2 SASEGT. V trimming: 6 bases; J trimming: 1 base; junction bases outside the gene matches: 10. This CDR3 comprises 16 residues. The CDR3 bases are TGTGCCAGCAGGGAAATCCGGGGGGGGCTCCAAGAGACCCAGTACTTC. The encoded protein is CASREIRGGLQETQYF.

The chain employs TRBV11-1 and TRBJ2-2; D call uncertain. The CDR3 runs 13 residues. Trimming shortened V by 1 base and J by 6 bases, and 6 bases separated the two germline ends. Germline CDR1 reads SGHAT; CDR2 reads FQDESV (reference sequence). The CDR3 DNA reads as TGTGCCAGCAGCTTAGATCGGGCCGGGGAGCTGTTTTTT. Amino acid sequence: CASSLDRAGELFF.

The genes are TRBV19 and TRBJ2-7; D is unresolved. CDR1 is LNHDA and CDR2 is SQIVND in the germline V gene (reference sequence). This CDR3 has 14 residues. Between the trimmed V and J ends, which lost 7 bases and 0 bases, there was a span of 13 bases. CDR3 DNA sequence: TGTGCCAGTACCCCTCGGCTGAGCTCCTACGAGCAGTACTTC. Residues: CASTPRLSSYEQYF. Using reference TRBV19 and TRBJ2-7 for the parts outside the CDR3, the full variable domain is DGGITQSPKYLFRKEGQNVTLSCEQNLNHDAMYWYRQDPGQGLRLIYYSQIVNDFQKGDIAEGYSVSREKKESFPLTVTSAQKNPTAFYLCASTPRLSSYEQYFGPGTRLTVT.

The CDR3 sequence: CASSLARASYTEAFF. Written as DNA, the CDR3 is TGCGCCAGCAGCTTGGCTCGGGCCTCCTACACTGAAGCTTTCTTT. V and J are TRBV5-1 and TRBJ1-1, with no clear D. Germline CDR1 is SGHRS and CDR2 is YFSETQ. Between the trimmed V and J ends, which lost 0 bases and 3 bases, there was a span of 12 bases. The CDR3 consists of 15 residues.

The sample holds one count of this clone. The sample has other DNA sequences that encode this CDR3 too. The chain carries TRBV28 and TRBJ2-1; D may be TRBD1 (5 bases). V lost 2 bases and J lost 10, with 6 bases in between. The CDR3 extends over 11 amino acids. Germline V CDR1 and CDR2: MDHEN, SYDVKM. This chain's CDR3 is CASSLRGEQFF. Written as DNA, the CDR3 is TGTGCCAGCAGTTTAAGGGGCGAGCAGTTCTTC.

This chain links TRBV6-4 with TRBJ1-5, with D possibly being TRBD1 (5 bases). Germline V CDR1 and CDR2: MRHNA, SNTAGT. Trimming took off 4 bases at V and 5 bases at J, with 12 bases between the two ends. CDR3 length equals 14 residues. The chain's CDR3 is CASSANGGYQPQHF. The CDR3 nucleotides are TGTGCCAGCAGTGCGAATGGGGGGTATCAGCCCCAGCATTTT.

This clone appeared a single time. V and J are TRBV9 and TRBJ1-2, with 8 positions matching TRBD1. This CDR3 comprises 14 residues. The trim removed 4 bases at V and 2 bases at J, leaving 4 bases unmatched. CDR1 is SGDLS and CDR2 is YYNGEE in the germline V gene. CDR3 in DNA: TGTGCCAGCAGCCCCGGACAGGGCAACTATGGCTACACCTTC. This codes for CASSPGQGNYGYTF.

The rearrangement uses TRBV18 and TRBJ2-4; a weak D match, TRBD2 (5 bases). The CDR3 totals 15 residues. Germline V gene data show CDR1 as KGHSH and CDR2 as LQKENI. Trimming cost V 3 bases and J 12 bases, with 21 bases left between them. The CDR3 region has the DNA TGTGCCAGCTCACCCCCTTTGGCCAAAAACAGCGGTCAGTACTTC. It encodes CASSPPLAKNSGQYF.

The rearrangement links TRBV27 to TRBJ2-1; TRBD2 agrees at 10 bases. The CDR3 totals 13 residues. The V and J ends lost 5 bases and 9 bases, in that order; junction bases with no gene match: 4. The germline V gene has CDR1 MNHEY and CDR2 SMNVEV (reference sequence). In DNA form, the CDR3 reads TGTGCCAGCAGTGGGGGGACTAGCGTTGAGCAGTTCTTC. Translating it yields CASSGGTSVEQFF.

This clone appeared a single time. V usage is TRBV6-1 and J usage is TRBJ2-2; D perhaps matches TRBD2 (5 bases). Trimming left V 6 bases short and J 6 bases short, with 14 bases between. The CDR3 runs to 14 residues. Germline-derived CDR1 and CDR2 are MNHNS and SASEGT. The CDR3 region has the DNA TGTGCCAGCAGGGACGGAGGTGGTCCCGGGGAGCTGTTTTTT. Protein product: CASRDGGGPGELFF.